A selection of T cell receptor beta chains follows, all from one sample in a study of CD8 T cells in ankylosing spondylitis. In TCRdb, the 5' RACE reads were re-called with MiXCR into one record per CDR3 protein. The table lists 250,000 to 400,000 distinct CDR3 sequences, around 10% of them singletons, with roughly 9.1% in the top ten. Sequencing was performed on blood, either unsorted or a sorted T cell fraction (not recorded which). All receptors come from a female donor with ankylosing spondylitis or in good health (not recorded which). CDR3s leave out the opening cysteine and the closing phenylalanine or tryptophan.

j_call: TRBJ2-7; v_call: TRBV20-1; cdr3_aa: SARDWASADYEQY
j_call: TRBJ2-1; v_call: TRBV2; cdr3_aa: ASSPSGRGTNEQF
j_call: TRBJ2-7; v_call: TRBV7-8; cdr3_aa: ASSVGRGAFYEQY
j_call: TRBJ1-3; v_call: TRBV10-3; cdr3_aa: AISQQTGMGNTIY
j_call: TRBJ2-5; v_call: TRBV7-9; cdr3_aa: ASSWTGPGPQETQY
j_call: TRBJ2-7; v_call: TRBV7-2; cdr3_aa: ASSLARVYEQY
j_call: TRBJ2-5; v_call: TRBV7-9; cdr3_aa: ASTGTLQETQY
j_call: TRBJ1-2; v_call: TRBV10-3; cdr3_aa: AISDDPNGYT
j_call: TRBJ1-1; v_call: TRBV6-5; cdr3_aa: ASSYHGIAEAF
j_call: TRBJ2-2; v_call: TRBV12-3/TRBV12-4; cdr3_aa: ASSRGLAGAGELF
j_call: TRBJ2-2; v_call: TRBV5-1; cdr3_aa: ASSFRQTNTGELF
j_call: TRBJ2-3; v_call: TRBV6-1; cdr3_aa: ASSLLGGGADTQY
j_call: TRBJ2-3; v_call: TRBV6-5; cdr3_aa: ASSYFPGGDTQY
j_call: TRBJ2-1; v_call: TRBV5-1; cdr3_aa: ASSLTGTSGNNEQF
j_call: TRBJ2-7; v_call: TRBV12-3/TRBV12-4; cdr3_aa: ASSLIYEQY
j_call: TRBJ1-4; v_call: TRBV20-1; cdr3_aa: SARDATNEKLF
j_call: TRBJ1-3; v_call: TRBV6-1; cdr3_aa: ASSGTGYSGNTIY
j_call: TRBJ2-5; v_call: TRBV7-9; cdr3_aa: ASSRLSGSRETQY
j_call: TRBJ2-1; v_call: TRBV6-5; cdr3_aa: ASSYYVDRNEQF
j_call: TRBJ2-3; v_call: TRBV20-1; cdr3_aa: SATSTSGHTDTQY
j_call: TRBJ2-1; v_call: TRBV20-1; cdr3_aa: SARATRLAGVGGYNEQF
j_call: TRBJ2-7; v_call: TRBV7-2; cdr3_aa: ASSLPSEYEQY
j_call: TRBJ2-7; v_call: TRBV5-1; cdr3_aa: ASSLSGTRYEQY
j_call: TRBJ2-7; v_call: TRBV14; cdr3_aa: ASSRLRGGATYEQY
j_call: TRBJ1-1; v_call: TRBV20-1; cdr3_aa: SASRRMNTEAF
j_call: TRBJ1-1; v_call: TRBV6-5; cdr3_aa: ASSHRGVEAF
j_call: TRBJ2-1; v_call: TRBV20-1; cdr3_aa: SAQHLGNNEQF
j_call: TRBJ2-3; v_call: TRBV11-1; cdr3_aa: ASSLSGGGSTDTQY
j_call: TRBJ1-5; v_call: TRBV7-9; cdr3_aa: ASSSPTAYSNQPQH
j_call: TRBJ1-6; v_call: TRBV20-1; cdr3_aa: SALLMGQVYNSPLH
j_call: TRBJ1-4; v_call: TRBV4-1; cdr3_aa: ASSLIRTLDGATNEKLF
j_call: TRBJ1-4; v_call: TRBV20-1; cdr3_aa: SARGQFLF
j_call: TRBJ1-5; v_call: TRBV12-3/TRBV12-4; cdr3_aa: ASSLSNKNQPQH
j_call: TRBJ2-3; v_call: TRBV5-6; cdr3_aa: ASTRDRGQTDTQY
j_call: TRBJ1-3; v_call: TRBV5-1; cdr3_aa: ASSLEGSDTIY
j_call: TRBJ2-1; v_call: TRBV2; cdr3_aa: ARETSGVDNEQF
j_call: TRBJ2-7; v_call: TRBV28; cdr3_aa: ASSLGANEQY
j_call: TRBJ2-5; v_call: TRBV19; cdr3_aa: ASSSWTEYQETQY
j_call: TRBJ2-2; v_call: TRBV5-1; cdr3_aa: ASSLWDRANTGELF
j_call: TRBJ1-1; v_call: TRBV28; cdr3_aa: ASSLRTNTEAF
j_call: TRBJ2-4; v_call: TRBV20-1; cdr3_aa: SAENPKNIQY
j_call: TRBJ2-3; v_call: TRBV9; cdr3_aa: ASRGGGTQY
j_call: TRBJ2-7; v_call: TRBV10-3; cdr3_aa: AISDSTGISYEQY
j_call: TRBJ1-1; v_call: TRBV5-1; cdr3_aa: ASSPGQGASQAEAF
j_call: TRBJ2-1; v_call: TRBV6-1; cdr3_aa: ASSIKTSGRNEQF
j_call: TRBJ1-1; v_call: TRBV20-1; cdr3_aa: SARGGGNTEAF
j_call: TRBJ2-5; v_call: TRBV4-2; cdr3_aa: ASSQDGTGGETQY
j_call: TRBJ2-1; v_call: TRBV24-1; cdr3_aa: ALRGSSDNEQF
j_call: TRBJ2-7; v_call: TRBV5-1; cdr3_aa: ASSKDSPAYEQY
j_call: TRBJ1-6; v_call: TRBV5-1; cdr3_aa: ASRPGLRVADSPLH
j_call: TRBJ2-2; v_call: TRBV12-3/TRBV12-4; cdr3_aa: ASSLYGVGTGELF
j_call: TRBJ1-1; v_call: TRBV5-1; cdr3_aa: ASSPGQGGTEAF
j_call: TRBJ2-5; v_call: TRBV10-2; cdr3_aa: ASSEIQLGGEY
j_call: TRBJ1-4; v_call: TRBV3-1; cdr3_aa: ASSQVRGLVEKLF
j_call: TRBJ2-3; v_call: TRBV4-3; cdr3_aa: ASSQGTSTDTQY